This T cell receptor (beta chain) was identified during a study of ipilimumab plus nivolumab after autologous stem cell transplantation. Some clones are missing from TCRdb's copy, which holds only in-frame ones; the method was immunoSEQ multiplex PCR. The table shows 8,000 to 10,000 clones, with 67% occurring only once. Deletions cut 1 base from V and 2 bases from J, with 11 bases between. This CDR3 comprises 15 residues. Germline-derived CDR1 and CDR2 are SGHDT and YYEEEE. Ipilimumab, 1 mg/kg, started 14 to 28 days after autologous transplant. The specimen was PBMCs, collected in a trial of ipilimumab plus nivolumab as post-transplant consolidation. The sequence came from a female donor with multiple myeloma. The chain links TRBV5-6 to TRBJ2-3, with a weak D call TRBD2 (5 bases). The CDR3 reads CASSLSGDPTDTQYF. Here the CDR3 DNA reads TGTGCCAGCAGCTTGTCCGGGGATCCCACAGATACGCAGTATTTT.